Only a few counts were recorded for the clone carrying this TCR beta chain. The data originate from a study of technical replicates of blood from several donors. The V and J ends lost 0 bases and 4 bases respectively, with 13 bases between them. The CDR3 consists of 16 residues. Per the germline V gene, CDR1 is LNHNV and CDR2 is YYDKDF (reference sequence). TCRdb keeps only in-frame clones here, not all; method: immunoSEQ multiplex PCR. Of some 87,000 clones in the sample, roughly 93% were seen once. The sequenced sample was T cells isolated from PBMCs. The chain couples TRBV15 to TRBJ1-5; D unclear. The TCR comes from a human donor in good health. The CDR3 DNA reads TGTGCCACCAGCAGAGATCTAGCAGGCCCGAATCAGCCCCAGCATTTT. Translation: CATSRDLAGPNQPQHF.